This entry lists 30 T cell receptor beta chains sequenced from one sample in a study of a mutant IDH1 vaccine in newly diagnosed glioma. As for time point: baseline, week 1 (first vaccination visit). Described treatment: pre-vaccination baseline after standard-of-care therapy. TCRdb's table, derived via immunoSEQ multiplex PCR, lists solely in-frame clones and lacks some. The sample has some 21,000 clones; about 85% are singletons. Sequencing was performed on PBMCs, taken from a glioma patient treated with radiotherapy, temozolomide or both. Receptors originate from a middle-aged man with glioma.

This sequence joins TRBV10-2 and TRBJ1-1; no firm D call. This CDR3 is 14 amino acids long. Germline CDR1 and CDR2: WSHSY and SAAADI. The germline V and J ends were trimmed by 6 bases and 2 bases, with 13 bases remaining between them. The CDR3 DNA sequence: TGCGCCAGCAGGTTTGGACTGATTAACACTGAAGCTTTCTTT. Translation: CASRFGLINTEAFF.

The rearrangement links TRBV7-2 to TRBJ2-3; 9 bases are a match to TRBD1. Per germline, CDR1 SGHTA and CDR2 FQGNSA. V was clipped by 5 bases and J by 0 bases; unmatched bases: 6. This CDR3 contains 16 residues. The chain's CDR3 is CASSQRDRASTDTQYF. In nucleotides, the CDR3 is TGTGCCAGCAGCCAAAGGGACAGGGCTAGCACAGATACGCAGTATTTT. The full variable domain, in which reference TRBV7-2 and TRBJ2-3 provide the parts outside the CDR3, is GAGVSQSPSNKVTEKGKDVELRCDPISGHTALYWYRQSLGQGLEFLIYFQGNSAPDKSGLPSDRFSAERTGGSVSTLTIQRTQQEDSAVYLCASSQRDRASTDTQYFGPGTRLTVL.

This chain uses TRBV7-9 with TRBJ2-5; possibly TRBD2 for D (5 bases). Germline V gene data show CDR1 as SEHNR and CDR2 as FQNEAQ (reference sequence). The CDR3 loop spans 12 amino acids. V was shortened by 3 bases and J by 5 bases, with 7 bases between the two germline ends. CDR3 protein: CASSFRGETQYF. The CDR3 nucleotides read TGTGCCAGCAGCTTTAGAGGGGAGACCCAGTACTTC.

The CDR3 region has the DNA TGTGCCTGGAAGGTAGGGGGCGCGAACACCGGGGAGCTGTTTTTT. Translating it yields CAWKVGGANTGELFF. The chain joins TRBV30 to TRBJ2-2; 7 nucleotides agree with TRBD1. V was clipped by 4 bases and J by 0 bases; unmatched bases: 5. Germline CDR1 and CDR2: GTSNPN and SVGIG (reference sequence). The CDR3 spans 15 residues.

This rearrangement joins TRBV2 to TRBJ1-2; possibly TRBD1 for D (6 bases). V was trimmed by 4 bases and J by 5 bases, leaving 14 bases between them. This CDR3 spans 14 amino acids. Per germline, CDR1 SNHLY and CDR2 FYNNEI. The CDR3: CASSAGGAKYGYTF. The CDR3 DNA reads as TGTGCCAGCAGTGCGGGGGGCGCGAAATATGGCTACACCTTC.

The chain combines TRBV18 with TRBJ1-1, with D tentatively TRBD1 (5 bases). Germline V gives CDR1 KGHSH, CDR2 LQKENI. CDR3 length: 15 residues. V gave up 2 bases and J gave up 5 bases, with 15 bases separating them. In DNA, the CDR3 is TGTGCCAGCTCACCATCAGGGAAAGACGGGACTGAAGCTTTCTTT. This sequence encodes CASSPSGKDGTEAFF.

The chain recombines TRBV7-2 with TRBJ2-1, with D unresolved. Germline assignment: CDR1 SGHTA and CDR2 FQGNSA. The CDR3 spans 14 residues. Trimming removed 5 bases at V and 2 bases at J, with 10 bases between. For the CDR3, the DNA is TGTGCCAGCAGCCCCCCCGGCCCCTACAATGAGCAGTTCTTC. It codes for CASSPPGPYNEQFF.

A single count supports this clone. The chain employs TRBV6-6 and TRBJ2-7, with TRBD2 matching 9 bases. V shed 7 bases and J 4 bases; nucleotides not matched to a gene: 14. CDR1 and CDR2 (germline): MNHNY, SVGAGI (reference sequence). The CDR3 spans 16 residues. For the CDR3, the DNA is TGTGCCAGCAACAAACCGGGGGTAGCGGGAGATTACGAGCAGTACTTC. Translating it yields CASNKPGVAGDYEQYF.

This clone was picked up one time. The chain couples TRBV5-5 to TRBJ1-1; D may be TRBD1 (5 bases). This CDR3 spans 14 amino acids. With 10 bases removed from V and 7 bases from J, the gap between germline ends came to 23 bases. The germline CDR1 and CDR2 sequences are SGHKS and YYEKEE (reference sequence). In DNA form, the CDR3 reads TGTGCCGGACAACCCTTCGAGGGGCCCAGTGAAGCTTTCTTT. Its translation is CAGQPFEGPSEAFF.

The chain has TRBV5-4 and TRBJ1-2, with D unresolved. Trimming stripped 0 bases from V and 2 bases from J, with 11 bases between. This CDR3 has 15 amino acids. The germline V gene encodes CDR1 SGHNT and CDR2 YYREEE (reference sequence). CDR3 DNA sequence: TGTGCCAGCAGCTTGGGAGGCGTAACAAACTATGGCTACACCTTC. Amino acid sequence: CASSLGGVTNYGYTF.

The CDR3 coding sequence is TGCAGCGTTGAGGTACAGGGATCCTACAATGAGCAGTTCTTC. Protein sequence: CSVEVQGSYNEQFF. This chain connects TRBV29-1 to TRBJ2-1; possible D gene TRBD1, 6 bases. This CDR3 has 14 amino acids. Germline V gene lookup returns CDR1 SQVTM and CDR2 ANQGSEA. V was trimmed by 3 bases and J by 1 base, leaving 10 bases between them.

The rearrangement uses TRBV30 and TRBJ1-1; D is ambiguous. V lost 1 base and J 0 bases, leaving 9 bases between the germline ends. Germline loops: CDR1 GTSNPN, CDR2 SVGIG (reference sequence). The CDR3 sequence is 14 residues long. This CDR3 is CAWSAGRLNTEAFF. For the CDR3, the DNA is TGTGCCTGGAGTGCCGGACGGTTGAACACTGAAGCTTTCTTT.

The chain links TRBV7-9 to TRBJ2-5; D may correspond to TRBD1 or TRBD2 (6 bases each). The CDR3 runs 15 residues. CDR1 and CDR2 (germline): SEHNR, FQNEAQ (reference sequence). Trimming removed 1 base from V and 5 bases from J, with 14 bases in between. The DNA of the CDR3 is TGTGCCAGCAGCTTAGTCCCGGGGGCCGAGGAGACCCAGTACTTC. Its protein is CASSLVPGAEETQYF.

The genes are TRBV7-8 and TRBJ1-1; 7 bases agree with TRBD1. The ends lost 5 bases at V and 0 bases at J; junction bases unmatched: 9. From germline, CDR1 is SGHVS and CDR2 FQNEAQ. The CDR3 has 16 amino acids. CDR3: CASSPRDSPLNTEAFF. In nucleotides, the CDR3 is TGTGCCAGCAGCCCCCGGGACAGCCCCCTGAACACTGAAGCTTTCTTT.

The chain joins TRBV19 to TRBJ2-3, with 7 positions matching TRBD1. This CDR3 contains 13 residues. The J segment lost 3 bases and the V segment lost 6 bases, leaving 3 bases of the junction unmatched. Germline-derived CDR1 and CDR2 are LNHDA and SQIVND (reference sequence). The CDR3 coding sequence is TGTGCCAGTAGCCCGACAGGGACAGATACGCAGTATTTT. Its translation is CASSPTGTDTQYF.

The V gene is TRBV5-6, the J gene TRBJ1-6; TRBD1 aligns across 8 bases. Trimming at V came to 1 base and at J to 0 bases, leaving 9 bases not matched to a gene. The germline gives CDR1 SGHDT, CDR2 YYEEEE. The CDR3 contains 19 residues. The CDR3, as DNA: TGTGCCAGCAGCTTGATCAGGGGGCCCTTGAGCTCCTATAATTCACCCCTCCACTTT. This codes for CASSLIRGPLSSYNSPLHF.

This clone occurred a few times. The chain has TRBV30 and TRBJ1-1, with no clear D. The CDR3 length is 14 residues. CDR1 is GTSNPN and CDR2 is SVGIG in the germline V gene (reference sequence). The V end lost 1 base, the J end lost 12 bases, and 21 bases lay between the germline ends. This CDR3 reads CAWSAREGLTETFF. As DNA, the CDR3 is TGTGCCTGGAGTGCCCGAGAGGGCTTGACCGAAACTTTCTTT.

The rearrangement joins TRBV5-4 to TRBJ2-7, with a weak D call TRBD1 (5 bases). CDR3 size: 14 residues. Trimming pared 0 bases from V and 5 bases from J, leaving 12 bases between. The germline CDR1 and CDR2 sequences are SGHNT and YYREEE (reference sequence). CDR3 DNA: TGTGCCAGCAGCTTGGCAGGGTTATGGGACGAGCAGTACGTC. It codes for CASSLAGLWDEQYV.

Only a few counts were recorded for this clone. The chain couples TRBV9 to TRBJ1-1; no firm D call. This CDR3 comprises 12 residues. Germline V gives CDR1 SGDLS, CDR2 YYNGEE. V was pared by 7 bases and J by 1 base, with 8 bases between. The CDR3 DNA is TGTGCCAGCGGACGGGGGAACACTGAAGCTTTCTTT. Its translation: CASGRGNTEAFF.

This rearrangement joins TRBV2 to TRBJ1-2; D is undetermined. V shed 8 bases and J shed 7 bases, with 26 bases lying between them. Germline loops: CDR1 SNHLY, CDR2 FYNNEI. The CDR3 covers 16 residues. The CDR3, as DNA: TGTGCCAGCTCTCTTAATCTGGGCTCCTCAACGGGTGGCTACACCTTC. Protein product: CASSLNLGSSTGGYTF.

This chain links TRBV7-9 with TRBJ1-1; no clear D gene. Trimming shortened V by 5 bases and J by 3 bases, and 7 bases separated the two germline ends. This CDR3 spans 12 amino acids. Germline values: CDR1 SEHNR, CDR2 FQNEAQ (reference sequence). The CDR3 sequence is CASSARDTEAFF. In nucleotides, the CDR3 is TGTGCCAGCAGCGCCCGGGACACTGAAGCTTTCTTT.

The genes are TRBV19 and TRBJ1-4; the D is unclear. Germline V gene data show CDR1 as LNHDA and CDR2 as SQIVND (reference sequence). This CDR3 region has 15 residues. Trimming left V 5 bases short and J 0 bases short, with 10 bases between. The DNA for the CDR3 is TGTGCCAGTAGTTTTACTAGAGCAACTAATGAAAAACTGTTTTTT. Amino acids: CASSFTRATNEKLFF. Filled out from reference TRBV19 and TRBJ1-4, the complete variable domain reads DGGITQSPKYLFRKEGQNVTLSCEQNLNHDAMYWYRQDPGQGLRLIYYSQIVNDFQKGDIAEGYSVSREKKESFPLTVTSAQKNPTAFYLCASSFTRATNEKLFFGSGTQLSVL.

J is TRBJ2-7 and V is TRBV2; D is possibly TRBD2 (7 bases). This CDR3 is built from 14 residues. CDR1 is SNHLY, CDR2 FYNNEI, per germline. The germline V and J ends were trimmed by 7 bases and 2 bases, with 15 bases remaining between them. CDR3 amino acids: CASKEGGRAYEQYF. For the CDR3, the DNA is TGTGCCAGCAAGGAGGGGGGGAGGGCCTACGAGCAGTACTTC.

This chain links TRBV5-4 with TRBJ2-5, with D unclear. The CDR3 totals 16 residues. Germline V gene data show CDR1 as SGHNT and CDR2 as YYREEE (reference sequence). V dropped 4 bases and J dropped 5 bases, with 21 bases sitting between them. The CDR3: CASSPEVPGLTETQYF. Here the CDR3 DNA reads TGTGCCAGCAGCCCGGAAGTTCCGGGCCTGACGGAGACCCAGTACTTC.

For the CDR3, the DNA is TGTGCCAGCAGTTACCCAGTCGGACAGTCACAAAATGAGCAGTTCTTC. Amino acid sequence: CASSYPVGQSQNEQFF. The chain recombines TRBV6-6 with TRBJ2-1; perhaps TRBD1 as D (6 bases). The CDR3 has 16 residues. CDR1 is MNHNY and CDR2 is SVGAGI in the germline V gene (reference sequence). V was trimmed by 2 bases and J by 7 bases, leaving 18 bases between them.

This rearrangement joins TRBV5-6 to TRBJ1-1, with a possible D match to TRBD1 (6 bases). CDR3 size: 15 residues. V was clipped by 5 bases and J by 7 bases, with 21 bases between them. Germline CDR1 reads SGHDT; CDR2 reads YYEEEE. This CDR3 reads CASRYSGTWGSEAFF. The CDR3 bases are TGTGCCAGCAGATATAGTGGGACATGGGGGAGTGAAGCTTTCTTT.

The CDR3 reads CASSEGDARETQYF. In nucleotides, the CDR3 is TGTGCCAGCAGCGAAGGAGACGCGAGGGAGACCCAGTACTTC. This rearrangement joins TRBV25-1 to TRBJ2-5; unclear D gene. The germline V and J ends were trimmed by 6 bases and 5 bases, with 16 bases remaining between them. CDR3 size: 14 residues. Germline lookup yields CDR1 MGHDK and CDR2 SYGVNS.

This chain uses TRBV9 with TRBJ1-2; 9 nucleotides match TRBD1. The CDR3 consists of 14 residues. The V gene's germline CDR1 is SGDLS and CDR2 YYNGEE. With V trimmed by 6 bases and J by 8 bases, 11 bases remained unmatched. Written as DNA, the CDR3 is TGTGCCAGCACCCAGACAGGGGGAACGGCGGGCTACACCTTC. Encoded protein: CASTQTGGTAGYTF.

The J gene is TRBJ2-5, the V gene TRBV13; 7 bases are shared with TRBD1. The CDR3 covers 14 residues. V shed 2 bases and J 5 bases; nucleotides not matched to a gene: 5. Germline CDR1 reads PRHDT; CDR2 reads FYEKMQ (reference sequence). For the CDR3, the DNA is TGTGCCAGCAGCTTAAAGGGGGCGGACGAGACCCAGTACTTC. Protein product: CASSLKGADETQYF.

The chain has TRBV7-8 and TRBJ1-1; TRBD1 is a possible D gene (5 bases). Germline V lookup: CDR1 SGHVS, CDR2 FQNEAQ. This CDR3 contains 14 residues. V was pared by 7 bases and J by 6 bases, with 18 bases between. CDR3 bases: TGTGCCAGCACCCTCATGGGGCAGGTCTCTGAAGCTTTCTTT. The encoded protein is CASTLMGQVSEAFF.